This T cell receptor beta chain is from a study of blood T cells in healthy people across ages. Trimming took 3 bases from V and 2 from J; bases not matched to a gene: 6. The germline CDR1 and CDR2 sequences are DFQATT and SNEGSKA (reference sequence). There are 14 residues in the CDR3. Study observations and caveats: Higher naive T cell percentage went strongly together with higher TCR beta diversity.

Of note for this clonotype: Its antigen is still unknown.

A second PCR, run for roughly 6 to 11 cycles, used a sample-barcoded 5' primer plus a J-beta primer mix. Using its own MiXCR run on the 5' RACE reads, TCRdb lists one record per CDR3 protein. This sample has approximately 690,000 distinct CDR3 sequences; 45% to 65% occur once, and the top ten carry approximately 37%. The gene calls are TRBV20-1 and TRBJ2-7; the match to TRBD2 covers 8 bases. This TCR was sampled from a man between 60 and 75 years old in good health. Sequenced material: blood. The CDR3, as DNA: TGCAGTGCTAGCCCTAGCGGGCGAGCCTACGAGCAGTACTTC. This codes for CSASPSGRAYEQYF.